This TCR beta chain is drawn from a study of cytomegalovirus exposure and HLA in healthy donors. PCR primers comprised 60 Vbeta and 13 Jbeta primers. The table came from immunoSEQ multiplex PCR; TCRdb's copy has only in-frame clones and leaves some out. Among 150,000 to 200,000 clones, about 79% were seen once, and the ten largest hold around 1.6%. V dropped 3 bases and J dropped 0; count of bases not matched to a gene: 10. The CDR3 covers 18 residues. Germline V gene sequence: CDR1 SGHAT, CDR2 FQNNGV. The table lists this clone with a few counts. V is TRBV11-2 and J is TRBJ2-7; 11 bases are shared with TRBD2. The sequence derives from a man aged 18 to 29 in good health and CMV-seronegative. The sample was PBMCs. The CDR3 bases are TGTGCCAGCAGCTTGTCACTAGCGGGAGAAGGCGGCTCCTACGAGCAGTACTTC. It translates to CASSLSLAGEGGSYEQYF.